The clone carrying this T cell receptor beta chain came up many times. What it binds is not known. Naive CD4+ cells had CD25+ Tregs removed. Constant-region reverse primers amplified full-length variable regions, followed by semi-nested Nested Universal Primer A PCR. MiXCR was run by TCRdb on the 5' RACE reads, yielding one entry per CDR3 protein. The sample lists about 13,000 distinct CDR3 sequences, around a quarter occurring once. There are 15 residues in the CDR3. Germline V gene lookup returns CDR1 SGHDT and CDR2 YYEEEE. Losses at the gene ends were 4 bases for V and 8 bases for J; bases not matched to a gene: 12. Study-level points and caveats: The larger-cohort validation was restricted to a single TCR beta V-J rearrangement rather than whole repertoires. Tumor memory CD4+ T cell TCR gene usage clustered with blood and lymph node memory CD4+ cells and lymph node naive CD4+ cells.

Sequenced: naive CD4+ T cells sorted from blood. As for subset: naive CD4+ T cells, CD4+CD45RA+CD25-. The source is a female donor with breast cancer. The chain is built from TRBV5-6 and TRBJ2-4; TRBD1 agrees at 7 bases. The CDR3 nucleotides read TGTGCCAGCAGCCGACAGGGAAAGATGGTAGACATTCAGTACTTC. This gives the protein CASSRQGKMVDIQYF.